This record concerns one T cell receptor beta chain sequence. Its antigen is unidentified. Healthy donors had no documented immune events, such as infections, while sampled. These data belong to a study of identifying expanded T cells in peripheral blood. Findings of the study overall: Across healthy donors, higher total template counts meant significantly greater approximately 2-week count variance.

Clones were read by immunoSEQ multiplex PCR, and TCRdb kept only the in-frame ones, dropping some. Found here are more than 75,000 clones, 88% of them singletons; the top ten hold about 3.9%. The V gene's germline CDR1 is SGHAT and CDR2 FQDESV (reference sequence). The CDR3 is 18 residues long. The V and J ends lost 1 base and 0 bases, in that order; junction bases with no gene match: 12. The specimen sequenced was blood. The source of this sequence is a person between 18 and 75 years old in good health. The chain links TRBV11-1 to TRBJ2-7, with 7 nucleotides matching TRBD1. CDR3 region: CASSLGQGEGPHSYEQYF. The CDR3, as DNA: TGTGCCAGCAGCTTAGGACAGGGAGAAGGCCCTCACTCCTACGAGCAGTACTTC. Complete variable domain (other parts from reference TRBV11-1 and TRBJ2-7): EAEVAQSPRYKITEKSQAVAFWCDPISGHATLYWYRQILGQGPELLVQFQDESVVDDSQLPKDRFSAERLKGVDSTLKIQPAELGDSAMYLCASSLGQGEGPHSYEQYFGPGTRLTVT.